Following are 9 T cell receptor beta chains from one sample sequenced in a study of blood T cell repertoires in COVID-19. Assay used: immunoSEQ multiplex PCR; TCRdb lists only in-frame clones, some missing. The table records around 500,000 clones, around 85% of them present only once. Sample: peripheral blood. The receptors stem from a human donor in a cohort sampled during active COVID-19.

The genes are TRBV2 and TRBJ2-1; 7 bases are shared with TRBD2. This CDR3 comprises 15 residues. The ends lost 6 bases at V and 8 bases at J; junction bases unmatched: 13. Per the germline V gene, CDR1 is SNHLY and CDR2 is FYNNEI. The CDR3: CASRGPGLPYDEQFF. In nucleotides, the CDR3 is TGTGCCAGCAGAGGTCCGGGACTACCGTATGATGAGCAGTTCTTC.

The chain is built from TRBV24-1 and TRBJ2-1; possibly TRBD1 for D (6 bases). V was trimmed by 3 bases and J by 0 bases, leaving 8 bases between them. CDR3 size: 15 residues. The germline CDR1 and CDR2 sequences are KGHDR and SFDVKD. This CDR3 is CATSDAGVSYNEQFF. The CDR3 bases are TGTGCCACCAGTGATGCAGGGGTCTCCTACAATGAGCAGTTCTTC.

The chain is built from TRBV3-1 (or the pseudogene TRBV3-2) and TRBJ1-6; 9 positions agree with TRBD1. Germline V gene sequence: CDR1 LGHDT, CDR2 YNNKEL (reference sequence). The CDR3 loop spans 15 amino acids. V shed 0 bases and J 9 bases; nucleotides not matched to a gene: 3. The CDR3 nucleotides read TGTGCCAGCAGCCAAGAGGGGACAGGGCGTTCACCCCTCCACTTT. It codes for CASSQEGTGRSPLHF.

This rearrangement joins TRBV27 to TRBJ2-5; 7 bases map to TRBD1. Germline V lookup: CDR1 MNHEY, CDR2 SMNVEV (reference sequence). Unmatched junction bases numbered 8, after V lost 3 bases and J lost 1 base. The CDR3 has 16 residues. Here the CDR3 reads CASSLRQGLAQETQYF. CDR3 coding DNA: TGTGCCAGCAGTTTGCGACAGGGATTGGCCCAAGAGACCCAGTACTTC.

The CDR3 here is CASSFPPGGGSYNEQFF. DNA for the CDR3: TGTGCCAGCAGCTTCCCCCCCGGCGGAGGCTCCTACAATGAGCAGTTCTTC. The chain links TRBV5-4 to TRBJ2-1, with D possibly TRBD2 on 5 matching bases. The CDR3 has 17 amino acids. CDR1 is SGHNT and CDR2 is YYREEE in the germline V gene (reference sequence). The V end lost 2 bases, the J end lost 0 bases, and 15 bases lay between the germline ends.

The chain is built from TRBV2 and TRBJ1-2; D uncertain. Deletions cut 5 bases from V and 5 bases from J, with 18 bases between. The CDR3 is 15 residues long. Germline loops: CDR1 SNHLY, CDR2 FYNNEI. This CDR3 is CASSQIRDPGYGYTF. Here the CDR3 DNA reads TGTGCCAGCAGTCAAATCCGGGATCCCGGGTATGGCTACACCTTC.

This rearrangement joins TRBV3-1 (or the pseudogene TRBV3-2) to TRBJ2-2; 10 bases fit TRBD2. V was clipped by 9 bases and J by 6 bases; unmatched bases: 7. The germline gives CDR1 LGHDT, CDR2 YNNKEL (reference sequence). This CDR3 has 14 residues. DNA of the CDR3: TGTGCCAGTTCTAGCGGGAGAGGTTCCGGGGAGCTGTTTTTT. As protein: CASSSGRGSGELFF.

This clone was observed a handful of times. The V gene is TRBV5-1, the J gene TRBJ2-7; TRBD1 agrees at 9 bases. Per the germline V gene, CDR1 is SGHRS and CDR2 is YFSETQ. V lost 2 bases, J lost 7 bases, and 13 bases stayed unmatched. The CDR3 extends over 16 amino acids. CDR3 DNA: TGCGCCAGCAGCTTAATCACCGGGACAGGGCTTCGGGAGCAGTACTTC. It codes for CASSLITGTGLREQYF. Full variable domain (missing parts from reference TRBV5-1 and TRBJ2-7): KAGVTQTPRYLIKTRGQQVTLSCSPISGHRSVSWYQQTPGQGLQFLFEYFSETQRNKGNFPGRFSGRQFSNSRSEMNVSTLELGDSALYLCASSLITGTGLREQYFGPGTRLTVT.

The V call is TRBV5-1, the J call TRBJ2-7, with 7 bases aligning to TRBD1. Germline CDR1 reads SGHRS; CDR2 reads YFSETQ. J lost 2 bases, V lost 8 bases, and 10 bases had no gene match. The CDR3 loop spans 14 amino acids. Here the CDR3 reads CASSGQTLAYEQYF. For the CDR3, the DNA is TGCGCCAGTTCGGGACAGACTTTGGCCTACGAGCAGTACTTC.